Included here is one TCR beta chain sequence, with context. This CDR3 contains 14 residues. Per germline, CDR1 SGHVS and CDR2 FQNEAQ. Trimming stripped 1 base from V and 0 bases from J, with 6 bases between. The sample comes from a study of control samples from healthy donors and cancer patients. Generated by immunoSEQ multiplex PCR, the TCRdb table keeps only in-frame clones and is missing some. The repertoire has tens of thousands of clones, roughly 90% of them found once; the top ten carry 4.5% to 7%. V gene TRBV7-8 combines with J gene TRBJ1-2; D remains unclear. Input material: blood. The TCR originated in a man aged 50-60 years in good health. The CDR3 is CASSLGTANYGYTF. The CDR3 DNA sequence: TGTGCCAGCAGCTTAGGTACAGCTAACTATGGCTACACCTTC.